This is a list of T cell receptor beta chains from one sample in a study of blood T cell repertoires in COVID-19. Generated by immunoSEQ multiplex PCR, the TCRdb table keeps only in-frame clones and is missing some. The data contain around 80,000 clones, 85% to 90% of them seen just once; the ten biggest clones take up 4% to 5.5%. Material: peripheral blood. These receptors were obtained from a woman over 75 with acute or convalescent COVID-19. CDR3s include the opening cysteine and the closing phenylalanine or tryptophan. Each record gives: D gene, clone size, V gene, J gene, CDR3 DNA, CDR3 protein. The D gene is left open where the match is weak. Only some rows state a clone size, as once, few, many or a class for expanded clones.

TRBD2	.	TRBV11-3	TRBJ2-1	TGTGCCAGCAGCCAAGGACTAGCGGTTTCAGAGCAGTTCTTC	CASSQGLAVSEQFF
TRBD1	.	TRBV19	TRBJ1-2	TGTGCCAGTAGTATAGGTAGGGGGCGCGACTATGGCTACACCTTC	CASSIGRGRDYGYTF
.	.	TRBV15	TRBJ1-5	TGTGCCACCAGCAGAGCCGGGAGCCTGTGGAATCAGCCCCAGCATTTT	CATSRAGSLWNQPQHF
TRBD2	.	TRBV11-2	TRBJ2-1	TGTGCCAGCAGCTCGGGACTAGCGGGGGGGACCGGGGAGCAGTTCTTC	CASSSGLAGGTGEQFF
.	few	TRBV12-3/TRBV12-4	TRBJ1-3	TGTGCCAGCAGTCCCCCAGGAAACACCATATATTTT	CASSPPGNTIYF
.	.	TRBV5-6	TRBJ1-1	TGTGCCAGCAGCTTGTTAAAGGGGCCAGCTTTCTTT	CASSLLKGPAFF
.	.	TRBV27	TRBJ1-5	TGTGCCAGCAGTCCATACACCAACAGGAACAGCAATCAGCCCCAGCATTTT	CASSPYTNRNSNQPQHF
.	.	TRBV19	TRBJ1-1	TGTGCCAGTAGTATAGATGGTCGGCGCGGAACTGAAGCTTTCTTT	CASSIDGRRGTEAFF
TRBD2	.	TRBV20-1	TRBJ2-1	TGCAGTGCTAGTGGACTAGCGGGGGCCCTGAGCTCCTACAATGAGCAGTTCTTC	CSASGLAGALSSYNEQFF
TRBD1	few	TRBV12-3/TRBV12-4	TRBJ1-4	TGTGCCAGCAGGACAGGGGTTAGTGAAAAACTGTTTTTT	CASRTGVSEKLFF
.	.	TRBV29-1	TRBJ2-7	TGCAGCGTTGAAGCAGACGGACACTACGAGCAGTACTTC	CSVEADGHYEQYF
TRBD1	few	TRBV3-1/TRBV3-2	TRBJ1-2	TGTGCCAGCAGCCAAGCAGGGGGTCTGTATGGCTACACCTTC	CASSQAGGLYGYTF
.	.	TRBV19	TRBJ1-6	TGTGCCAGTAGGGTTAACGGGCAGGGAACTTCACCCCTCCACTTT	CASRVNGQGTSPLHF
TRBD1	.	TRBV2	TRBJ1-3	TGTGCCACCCACAGGGGGCTTGGAAACACCATATATTTT	CATHRGLGNTIYF
TRBD1	once	TRBV23-1	TRBJ2-7	TGCGCCAGCAGTCAATTTAATCCGGGACAGGGGCCAAATCTGCAGTACTTC	CASSQFNPGQGPNLQYF
.	.	TRBV6-5	TRBJ2-7	TGTGCCAGCTCGCGCTACGAGCAGTACTTC	CASSRYEQYF
TRBD1	.	TRBV2	TRBJ1-5	TGTGCCAGCAGTGAAGCTGACAGGGTTTGGAGTCAGCCCCAGCATTTT	CASSEADRVWSQPQHF
TRBD1	.	TRBV5-4	TRBJ1-4	TGTGCCAGCAGCTCGAAACGCCCCGGGACAGGGGTTGAAAAACTGTTTTTT	CASSSKRPGTGVEKLFF
.	few	TRBV6-5	TRBJ1-1	TGTGCCAGCAGTTCGGAAAGAGGGGCTTTCTTT	CASSSERGAFF
.	.	TRBV6-5	TRBJ2-1	TGTGCCAGCAGGTCTCATAGCTCCTACAATGAGCAGTTCTTC	CASRSHSSYNEQFF
.	.	TRBV7-2	TRBJ1-2	TGTGCCAGCAGCTTAGAGCGGTATGGCTACACCTTC	CASSLERYGYTF
.	few	TRBV29-1	TRBJ1-1	TGCAGCGTTAAGTACACGAACACTGAAGCTTTCTTT	CSVKYTNTEAFF
TRBD2	.	TRBV4-1	TRBJ2-1	TGCGCCAGCAGCCGGACGGGAGGGCCGGGGAATGAGCAGTTCTTC	CASSRTGGPGNEQFF
.	.	TRBV5-1	TRBJ2-2	TGCGCCAGCAGCTTGGGGAGTATCATGGCCACCGGGGAGCTGTTTTTT	CASSLGSIMATGELFF
TRBD1	.	TRBV19	TRBJ2-3	TGTGCCAGTAGAGGACAGGGTTGGGGAGATACGCAGTATTTT	CASRGQGWGDTQYF
TRBD2	once	TRBV6-5	TRBJ2-3	TGTGCCAGCACCGTGACTAGCGGGAGCACAGATACGCAGTATTTT	CASTVTSGSTDTQYF
.	once	TRBV7-9	TRBJ1-6	TGTGCCAGCAGCCTTGGGGGGTTCCCCGGATCACCCCTCCACTTT	CASSLGGFPGSPLHF
.	.	TRBV10-3	TRBJ2-3	TGTGCCATCATGGCAGGGGACCTAAATACGCAGTATTTT	CAIMAGDLNTQYF
TRBD1	once	TRBV10-3	TRBJ2-7	TGTGCCATCAGTGGGGACAGGGAGGGAGAGCAGTACTTC	CAISGDREGEQYF
TRBD1	.	TRBV5-1	TRBJ2-3	TGCGCCAGCAGCCTTGGACAGGGGGCAGATACGCAGTATTTT	CASSLGQGADTQYF
.	once	TRBV6-5	TRBJ2-5	TGTGCCAGCAGTACCCTATACGGGAGCCAAGAGACCCAGTACTTC	CASSTLYGSQETQYF
TRBD1	.	TRBV4-3	TRBJ1-6	TGCGCCAGCAGCCAAGATCAGGCAGGGGGGAATTCACCCCTCCACTTT	CASSQDQAGGNSPLHF
TRBD1	.	TRBV9	TRBJ2-3	TGTGCCAGCAGCGTAGAAATTTGGGGACAGGGGGGGAGCACAGATACGCAGTATTTT	CASSVEIWGQGGSTDTQYF
TRBD1	.	TRBV27	TRBJ1-3	TGTGCCAGCAGCCCGGGACAGGGGACTTACTCTGGAAACACCATATATTTT	CASSPGQGTYSGNTIYF
TRBD1	.	TRBV30	TRBJ1-3	TGTGCCTGCGGGACAGCCTCTGGAAACACCATATATTTT	CACGTASGNTIYF
.	once	TRBV9	TRBJ2-1	TGTGCCAGCAGCGTAGTTCAAGCCTCCTACAATGAGCAGTTCTTC	CASSVVQASYNEQFF
.	.	TRBV29-1	TRBJ1-2	TGCAGCGTTGGGTTTAGGGACAACTTTAACTATGGCTACACCTTC	CSVGFRDNFNYGYTF
.	.	TRBV19	TRBJ1-2	TGTGCCAGTAGTATAGAACTTCCGCCCTATGGCTACACCTTC	CASSIELPPYGYTF
TRBD2	.	TRBV2	TRBJ2-5	TGTGCCCAAAGGGAGCGGGAGGGCCAGGAGACCCAGTACTTC	CAQREREGQETQYF
TRBD2	.	TRBV6-5	TRBJ2-7	TGTGCCACCGCGGCGAGGCTAGCGGGGGGTTACGAGCAGTACTTC	CATAARLAGGYEQYF
.	once	TRBV21-1	TRBJ1-1	TGTGCCAGCAGCAAAGATGGGGGGACGAACACTGAAGCTTTCTTT	CASSKDGGTNTEAFF
.	.	TRBV6-5	TRBJ2-1	TGTGCCAGCAGTTACTCGAGGCGGAGCTCCTACAATGAGCAGTTCTTC	CASSYSRRSSYNEQFF
.	.	TRBV5-4	TRBJ2-2	TGTGCCAGCGTATTGACAGGCACCGGGGAGCTGTTTTTT	CASVLTGTGELFF
.	few	TRBV4-2	TRBJ2-7	TGTGCCAGCAGCCAAGCCCTACGGGGCGAGCAGTACTTC	CASSQALRGEQYF
.	.	TRBV27	TRBJ1-1	TGTGCCAGCAGTATAAGTTCAGTAGGGGGACACCACACTGAAGCTTTCTTT	CASSISSVGGHHTEAFF
TRBD2	.	TRBV5-8	TRBJ2-1	TGTGCCAGCAGCTTGGGTGTAAGCGGGACCTACAATGAGCAGTTCTTC	CASSLGVSGTYNEQFF
.	.	TRBV9	TRBJ2-1	TGTGCCAGCAGCTATACAGGGCTCTCCTACAATGAGCAGTTCTTC	CASSYTGLSYNEQFF
.	.	TRBV12-5	TRBJ1-1	TGTGCTAGTGGTACTGACATGAACACTGAAGCTTTCTTT	CASGTDMNTEAFF
.	.	TRBV20-1	TRBJ1-1	TGCAGTGCTCCAGACTCCCCGAGAGCTTTCTTT	CSAPDSPRAFF
TRBD1	.	TRBV7-9	TRBJ2-7	TGTGCCAGCAGCTCACCGGGACAGGGGGCTCACGAGCAGTACTTC	CASSSPGQGAHEQYF
.	.	TRBV30	TRBJ2-3	TGTGCCTGGAAAATGCTTCCTTGGCCAGATACGCAGTATTTT	CAWKMLPWPDTQYF
.	.	TRBV24-1	TRBJ2-1	TGTGCCACCAGGGCCAGTTCTGACAATGAGCAGTTCTTC	CATRASSDNEQFF
.	few	TRBV5-1	TRBJ2-7	TGCGCCAGCAGCTTGCGAACAGGAGGGTACGAGCAGTACTTC	CASSLRTGGYEQYF
TRBD1	.	TRBV7-9	TRBJ2-7	TGTGCCAGCAGCTGGACAGGGGGCTCGTCTGACGAGCAGTACTTC	CASSWTGGSSDEQYF
.	.	TRBV7-8	TRBJ1-2	TGTGCCAGCAGCTTAGCGGACAACTTATATGGCTACACCTTC	CASSLADNLYGYTF
TRBD1	.	TRBV5-1	TRBJ1-2	TGCGCCAGCAGCTGGGGGGCAGGGGGCGCTGACTATGGCTACACCTTC	CASSWGAGGADYGYTF
TRBD2	.	TRBV7-3	TRBJ2-5	TGTGCCAGCAGCTTAGCGGGGGGGCCAGAGACCCAGTACTTC	CASSLAGGPETQYF